A selection of T cell receptor beta chains follows, all from one sample in a study of T cells in Graves' hyperthyroidism and ophthalmopathy. Via MiXCR, TCRdb re-called the multiplex PCR reads, giving one row per CDR3 protein. The table lists fewer than 650,000 distinct CDR3 sequences, over 12% of them singletons, with around 7% in the top ten. The specimen was blood. These receptors all come from a woman between 18 and 30 years old with Graves' ophthalmopathy. Each CDR3 is given with its conserved first and last residue. D genes are given only for firm matches. Not every row has a clone size; where given, it reads once, few, many or a size class.

abundance	v_gene	d_gene	j_gene	CDR3aa
NA	TRBV19	TRBD2	TRBJ2-3	CASSIGGTSGSTDTQYF
NA	TRBV5-5	TRBD2	TRBJ2-2	CASSLGLAGDLTGELFF
many	TRBV6-1	TRBD2	TRBJ2-7	CASSEAFFSGRPNYEQYF
NA	TRBV29-1	TRBD1	TRBJ1-4	CSVAGGTNEKLFF
few	TRBV20-1	NA	TRBJ2-1	CSATKRREDEQFF
many	TRBV20-1	TRBD2	TRBJ2-7	CSAKGLAGSYEQYF
few	TRBV24-1	NA	TRBJ2-7	CATSDSEGASLGQYF
few	TRBV27	TRBD1	TRBJ2-7	CASSLTWTGAYEQYF
few	TRBV4-2	NA	TRBJ2-7	CASSQTRQDGFSYEQYF
many	TRBV6-1	NA	TRBJ1-1	CASSFGKMNTEAFF
NA	TRBV30	NA	TRBJ2-3	CAWSKATDTQYF
many	TRBV18	NA	TRBJ2-1	CASSQTRSGGNEQFF
NA	TRBV19	TRBD2	TRBJ2-7	CASSIQRGSYEQYF
many	TRBV30	TRBD1	TRBJ2-5	CAFYSTGGKETQYF
many	TRBV12-3/TRBV12-4	TRBD1	TRBJ1-4	CASRDAGTGGPTATNEKLFF
NA	TRBV20-1	NA	TRBJ2-2	CSARVPGLGYTGELFF
many	TRBV20-1	TRBD1	TRBJ2-3	CSARSGTGGQDTQYF
few	TRBV19	NA	TRBJ2-3	CASRLYLGSDTQYF